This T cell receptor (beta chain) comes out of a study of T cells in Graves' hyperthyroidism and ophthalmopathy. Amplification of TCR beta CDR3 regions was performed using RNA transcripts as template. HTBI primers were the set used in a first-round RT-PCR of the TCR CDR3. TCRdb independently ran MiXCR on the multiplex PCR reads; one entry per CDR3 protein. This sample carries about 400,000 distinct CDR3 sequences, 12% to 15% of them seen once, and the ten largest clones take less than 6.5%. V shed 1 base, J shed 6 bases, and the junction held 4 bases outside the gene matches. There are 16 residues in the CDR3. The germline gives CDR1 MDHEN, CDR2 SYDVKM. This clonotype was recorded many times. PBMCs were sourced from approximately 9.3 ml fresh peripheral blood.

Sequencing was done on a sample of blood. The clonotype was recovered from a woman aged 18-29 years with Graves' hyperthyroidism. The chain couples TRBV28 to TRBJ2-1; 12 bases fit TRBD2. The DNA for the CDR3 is TGTGCCAGCAGTTTATCGTCTAGCGGGAGGGGCAATGAGCAGTTCTTC. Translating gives CASSLSSSGRGNEQFF.